Shown below are 20 T cell receptor beta chains from a single sample sequenced in a study of blood T cells in healthy people across ages. It was with a sample-barcoded 5' primer and a J-beta primer mix that a second PCR of roughly 7 to 12 cycles was run. TCRdb redid the calling of the 5' RACE reads with MiXCR, one entry per CDR3 protein. The sample lists about 760,000 distinct CDR3 sequences, approximately 60% seen once, with roughly 25% in the top ten. Sequenced sample: blood. These receptors were taken from a man aged 35-49 years in good health.

V gene TRBV12-3 or TRBV12-4 combines with J gene TRBJ1-4, with 8 bases identical to TRBD1. The CDR3 spans 15 residues. V lost 3 bases and J lost 8; bases outside the gene matches: 8. CDR3 loop: CASSFTTGAVEKLFF. Written as DNA, the CDR3 is TGTGCCAGCAGTTTTACGACAGGGGCTGTCGAAAAACTGTTTTTT.

This chain uses TRBV29-1 with TRBJ2-1; 8 positions agree with TRBD1. The V and J ends lost 7 bases and 3 bases, in that order; junction bases with no gene match: 26. The CDR3 spans 20 residues. Germline V lookup: CDR1 SQVTM, CDR2 ANQGSEA. The CDR3: CSGGWGRPRTGTGDYNEQFF. The CDR3 DNA reads as TGCAGCGGGGGTTGGGGTCGGCCCCGCACCGGGACAGGTGACTACAATGAGCAGTTCTTC.

V gene TRBV3-1 combines with J gene TRBJ1-4, with a possible D match to TRBD1 (5 bases). Trimming stripped 3 bases from V and 0 bases from J, with 11 bases between. There are 16 residues in the CDR3. Germline V gene sequence: CDR1 LGHDT, CDR2 YNNKEL (reference sequence). The CDR3: CASSQGGVATNEKLFF. In nucleotides, the CDR3 is TGTGCCAGCAGCCAGGGGGGGGTTGCAACTAATGAAAAACTGTTTTTT.

V and J are TRBV7-2 and TRBJ2-3; D is perhaps TRBD2 (7 bases). The CDR3 is made up of 19 amino acids. Trimming cost V 3 bases and J 2 bases, with 24 bases left between them. CDR1 is SGHTA and CDR2 is FQGNSA in the germline V gene. The DNA for the CDR3 is TGTGCCAGCAGCTTGGCCCTTCTTCCTACGGGGGGCACCACAGATACGCAGTATTTT. Amino acid sequence: CASSLALLPTGGTTDTQYF.

In this sample, this clonotype turned up once. The V call is TRBV20-1, the J call TRBJ2-5; D gene unclear. Germline loops: CDR1 DFQATT, CDR2 SNEGSKA (reference sequence). This CDR3 contains 13 residues. V was shortened by 1 base and J by 11 bases, with 17 bases between the two germline ends. The CDR3 DNA sequence: TGCAGTGCTAGAGTCGGATTAGTTGGGAAGCAGTACTTC. Its translation: CSARVGLVGKQYF.

CDR3 in DNA: TGTGCCAGCAGTTACCTGGAGGGGGCAACTAATGAAAAACTGTTTTTT. Its protein is CASSYLEGATNEKLFF. The V gene is TRBV6-5, the J gene TRBJ1-4, with TRBD1 as a possible D gene (6 bases). The CDR3 runs to 16 residues. V shed 2 bases and J shed 0 bases, with 10 bases lying between them. Germline CDR1 reads MNHEY; CDR2 reads SVGAGI.

This clonotype was observed at least ten times. This chain uses TRBV12-3 or TRBV12-4 with TRBJ2-5; D not certain. The CDR3 runs 14 residues. V gave up 2 bases and J gave up 1 base, with 8 bases separating them. Here the CDR3 DNA reads TGTGCCAGCAGTTTACCTTACTCCCAAGAGACCCAGTACTTC. It encodes CASSLPYSQETQYF.

The sample holds a few counts of this clonotype. The chain employs TRBV4-1 and TRBJ2-7; 9 nucleotides align to TRBD2. V shed 0 bases, J shed 2 bases, and the junction held 5 bases outside the gene matches. The CDR3 is made up of 16 amino acids. Germline V gene sequence: CDR1 MGHRA, CDR2 YSYEKL. The CDR3 spells CASSQDIASGAYEQYF. The CDR3 DNA sequence: TGCGCCAGCAGCCAAGATATCGCTAGCGGGGCCTACGAGCAGTACTTC.

This clonotype showed up just a few times. The rearrangement uses TRBV9 and TRBJ2-6; tentative D call: TRBD2 (7 bases). This CDR3 region has 18 residues. V lost 3 bases to trimming and J lost 1 base, with 17 bases between them. The germline gives CDR1 SGDLS, CDR2 YYNGEE. CDR3 sequence: CASSGAGGRHSGANVLTF. The CDR3 region has the DNA TGTGCCAGCAGCGGAGCCGGGGGGCGGCATTCTGGGGCCAACGTCCTGACTTTC.

This clonotype was observed at least ten times. V and J are TRBV25-1 and TRBJ1-2; D not certain. V lost 3 bases and J 2 bases, leaving 13 bases between the germline ends. The CDR3 totals 15 residues. The V gene's germline CDR1 is MGHDK and CDR2 SYGVNS. The CDR3 is CASSDISAGNYGYTF. CDR3 DNA sequence: TGTGCCAGCAGTGACATCTCTGCCGGAAACTATGGCTACACCTTC.

This chain uses TRBV4-3 with TRBJ2-5; possibly TRBD2 for D (5 bases). The V end was cut by 1 base, the J end by 4 bases, with 13 bases between. The CDR3 covers 15 residues. Germline V gives CDR1 LGHNA, CDR2 YSLEER. In nucleotides, the CDR3 is TGCGCCAGCAGCCAAGTACTCGGGGTCGGAGAGACCCAGTACTTC. Encoded protein: CASSQVLGVGETQYF.

This sequence joins TRBV20-1 and TRBJ1-1, with D possibly TRBD1 on 6 matching bases. The CDR3 has 17 residues. Germline values: CDR1 DFQATT, CDR2 SNEGSKA (reference sequence). The V and J ends lost 0 bases and 3 bases respectively, with 20 bases between them. CDR3 in amino acids: CSAREVVAGVWDTEAFF. The CDR3 nucleotides are TGCAGTGCTAGAGAGGTCGTGGCAGGGGTTTGGGACACTGAAGCTTTCTTT.

This clonotype came up a few times. A read error may account for a junction end that differs from germline. V usage is TRBV5-1 and J usage is TRBJ2-1; 9 bases match TRBD1. This CDR3 comprises 14 residues. The germline V gene has CDR1 SGHRS and CDR2 YFSETQ. The CDR3 region has the DNA TGTGCCAGCAGTTCCTCGACAGGGGGGAATGAGCAGTTCTTC. This encodes CASSSSTGGNEQFF. Using reference TRBV5-1 and TRBJ2-1 for the parts outside the CDR3, the full variable domain is KAGVTQTPRYLIKTRGQQVTLSCSPISGHRSVSWYQQTPGQGLQFLFEYFSETQRNKGNFPGRFSGRQFSNSRSEMNVSTLELGDSALYLCASSSSTGGNEQFFGPGTRLTVL.

The chain is built from TRBV20-1 and TRBJ2-1; TRBD1 might be the D (6 bases). The V gene's germline CDR1 is DFQATT and CDR2 SNEGSKA (reference sequence). Deletions cut 6 bases from V and 9 bases from J, with 18 bases between. This CDR3 is 13 amino acids long. The CDR3 DNA reads as TGCAGTGCGCCACCCCTGGGGGCGGTTGAGCAGTTCTTC. Translating gives CSAPPLGAVEQFF.

The chain uses TRBV7-2 and TRBJ1-6; D is uncertain. Germline assignment: CDR1 SGHTA and CDR2 FQGNSA. The germline V and J ends were trimmed by 2 bases and 7 bases, with 12 bases remaining between them. This CDR3 spans 15 amino acids. The CDR3 is CASSLTLVANSPLHF. The CDR3, as DNA: TGTGCCAGCAGCTTAACCCTGGTTGCGAATTCACCCCTCCACTTT.

In its sample, this clonotype was seen many times. The chain employs TRBV29-1 and TRBJ2-5; maybe TRBD2 (5 bases). V lost 5 bases and J 4 bases, leaving 8 bases between the germline ends. This CDR3 contains 11 residues. CDR1 is SQVTM and CDR2 is ANQGSEA in the germline V gene. The CDR3: CSVRGSETQYF. CDR3 DNA: TGCAGCGTTCGGGGATCAGAGACCCAGTACTTC.

The chain joins TRBV20-1 to TRBJ2-3, with D maybe TRBD1 (6 bases). Between the trimmed V and J ends, which lost 3 bases and 4 bases, there was a span of 17 bases. The CDR3 loop spans 15 amino acids. Germline CDR1 DFQATT, CDR2 SNEGSKA (reference sequence). The CDR3 loop is CSARIVSSGADTQYF. The CDR3 DNA is TGCAGTGCTAGGATCGTTAGCTCAGGGGCAGATACGCAGTATTTT.

The chain joins TRBV2 to TRBJ2-5, with D tentatively TRBD1 (5 bases). V lost 1 base to trimming and J lost 11 bases, with 14 bases between them. Per germline, CDR1 SNHLY and CDR2 FYNNEI. The CDR3 runs 13 residues. The CDR3 loop reads CASSEEFSGRQYF. Written as DNA, the CDR3 is TGTGCCAGCAGTGAAGAGTTTTCAGGGCGGCAGTACTTC.

The chain combines TRBV3-1 with TRBJ1-1, with a possible D match to TRBD1 (5 bases). The germline V gene has CDR1 LGHDT and CDR2 YNNKEL (reference sequence). Between the trimmed V and J ends, which lost 3 bases and 1 base, there was a span of 12 bases. The CDR3 sequence is 15 residues long. The CDR3 protein is CASSQTAVTNTEAFF. DNA of the CDR3: TGTGCCAGCAGCCAGACAGCTGTTACGAACACTGAAGCTTTCTTT.

The V and J genes are TRBV6-2 or TRBV6-3 and TRBJ2-7, with 7 bases lining up with TRBD2. The length of the CDR3 is 19 residues. The ends lost 3 bases at V and 0 bases at J; junction bases unmatched: 17. Germline CDR1 reads MNHEY; CDR2 reads SVGEGT. The CDR3 region is CASSYRPRTGEGLSYEQYF. CDR3 sequence (DNA): TGTGCCAGCAGTTATCGTCCCCGGACGGGGGAGGGCCTCTCCTACGAGCAGTACTTC.